This T cell receptor beta chain was profiled in a study of T cells in localized non-small cell lung cancer. V was clipped by 3 bases and J by 3 bases, with 7 bases between them. CDR1 and CDR2 (germline): LNHDA, SQIVND (reference sequence). The CDR3 is 13 amino acids. Sequencing was performed with immunoSEQ multiplex PCR; in TCRdb, only in-frame clones are kept and a portion is missing. The repertoire holds around 35,000 clones, with around 77% as singletons. The study, taken as a whole, reports: The study found T cell clonality highest in uninvolved adjacent lung, above tumor. A denser population of T cells in blood accompanied longer overall survival. Out of the top 100 tumor clones, a median around 50 were seen in adjacent lung. As only one tumor region underwent sequencing, heterogeneity remains possible.

Of note for this clone: Antigen specificity is unknown.

The sample was peripheral blood, taken before any cancer treatment. This clonotype was sampled from a male donor at least 60 years old with stage III squamous cell lung carcinoma. This chain uses TRBV19 with TRBJ2-3; D not resolved. DNA of the CDR3: TGTGCCAGTAGTATGTGGGGAACAGATACGCAGTATTTT. Its translation: CASSMWGTDTQYF.